The clone carrying this T cell receptor beta chain has more than one count but fewer than ten. As yet, its antigen is unknown. Germline loops: CDR1 SEHNR, CDR2 FQNEAQ (reference sequence). The CDR3 consists of 14 residues. With 5 bases clipped from V and 1 base from J, the junction kept 4 bases outside the gene matches. This entry comes from a study of response to subunit inactivated influenza vaccine. The study's findings and limits: Researchers suggested that each seasonal influenza vaccination recruits few new T cells.

TCRdb used MiXCR to reprocess the RT-PCR reads, holding one entry per CDR3 protein. The sample lists more than 150,000 distinct CDR3 sequences; around 9% were seen once. This TCR derives from a man in his fifties who received an inactivated influenza vaccine. Sequenced material: non-naive T cells sorted from PBMCs, taken on the day of vaccination. The rearrangement uses TRBV7-9 and TRBJ2-5; TRBD2 matches at 7 bases. For the CDR3, the DNA is TGTGCCAGCAGCCGTCGGGGGGTCCAAGAGACCCAGTACTTC. Translation: CASSRRGVQETQYF.